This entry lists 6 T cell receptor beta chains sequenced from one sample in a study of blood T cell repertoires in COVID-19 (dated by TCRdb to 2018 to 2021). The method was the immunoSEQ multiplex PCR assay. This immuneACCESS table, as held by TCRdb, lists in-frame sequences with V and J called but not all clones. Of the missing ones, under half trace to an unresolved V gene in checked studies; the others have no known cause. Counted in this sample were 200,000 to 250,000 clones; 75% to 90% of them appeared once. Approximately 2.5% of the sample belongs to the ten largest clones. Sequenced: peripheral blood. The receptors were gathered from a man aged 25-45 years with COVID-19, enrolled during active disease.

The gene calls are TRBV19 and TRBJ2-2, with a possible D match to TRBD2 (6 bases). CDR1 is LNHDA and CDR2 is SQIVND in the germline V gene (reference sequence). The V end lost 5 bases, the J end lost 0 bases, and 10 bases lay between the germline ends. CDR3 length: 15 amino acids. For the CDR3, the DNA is TGTGCCAGTAGTCCCGGGGGAGCGAACACCGGGGAGCTGTTTTTT. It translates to CASSPGGANTGELFF.

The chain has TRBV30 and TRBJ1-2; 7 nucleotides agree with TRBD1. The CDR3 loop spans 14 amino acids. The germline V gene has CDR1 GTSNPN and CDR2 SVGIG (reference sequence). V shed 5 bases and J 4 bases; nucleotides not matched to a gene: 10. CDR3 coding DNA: TGTGCCTGGGGAACAGGGGCCGGCTCCTATGGCTACACCTTC. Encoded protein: CAWGTGAGSYGYTF. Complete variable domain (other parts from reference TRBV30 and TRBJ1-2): SQTIHQWPATLVQPVGSPLSLECTVEGTSNPNLYWYRQAAGRGLQLLFYSVGIGQISSEVPQNLSASRPQDRQFILSSKKLLLSDSGFYLCAWGTGAGSYGYTFGSGTRLTVV.

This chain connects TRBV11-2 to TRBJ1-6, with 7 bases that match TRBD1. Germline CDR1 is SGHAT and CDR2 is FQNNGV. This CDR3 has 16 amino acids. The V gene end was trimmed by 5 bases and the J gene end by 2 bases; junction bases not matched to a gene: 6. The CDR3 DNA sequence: TGTGCCAGCAGCCAATCCGGGACAGCCTATAATTCACCCCTCCACTTT. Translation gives CASSQSGTAYNSPLHF.

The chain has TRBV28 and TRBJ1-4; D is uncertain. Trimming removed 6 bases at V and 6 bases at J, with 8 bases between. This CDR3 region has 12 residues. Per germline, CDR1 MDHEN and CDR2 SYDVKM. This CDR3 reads CASRQVDEKLFF. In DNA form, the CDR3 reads TGTGCCAGCAGGCAGGTAGATGAAAAACTGTTTTTT.

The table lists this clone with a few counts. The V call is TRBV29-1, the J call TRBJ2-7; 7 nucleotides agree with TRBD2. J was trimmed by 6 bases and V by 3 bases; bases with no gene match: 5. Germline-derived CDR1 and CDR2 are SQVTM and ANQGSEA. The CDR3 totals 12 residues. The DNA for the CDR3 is TGCAGCGTTGATTTTAGCGGGCGCGAGCAGTACTTC. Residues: CSVDFSGREQYF.

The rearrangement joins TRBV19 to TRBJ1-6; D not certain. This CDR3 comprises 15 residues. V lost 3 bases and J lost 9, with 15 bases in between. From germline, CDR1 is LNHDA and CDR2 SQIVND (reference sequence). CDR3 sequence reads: CASSMETSRRSPLHF. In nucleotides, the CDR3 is TGTGCCAGTAGTATGGAGACGTCACGACGTTCACCCCTCCACTTT.